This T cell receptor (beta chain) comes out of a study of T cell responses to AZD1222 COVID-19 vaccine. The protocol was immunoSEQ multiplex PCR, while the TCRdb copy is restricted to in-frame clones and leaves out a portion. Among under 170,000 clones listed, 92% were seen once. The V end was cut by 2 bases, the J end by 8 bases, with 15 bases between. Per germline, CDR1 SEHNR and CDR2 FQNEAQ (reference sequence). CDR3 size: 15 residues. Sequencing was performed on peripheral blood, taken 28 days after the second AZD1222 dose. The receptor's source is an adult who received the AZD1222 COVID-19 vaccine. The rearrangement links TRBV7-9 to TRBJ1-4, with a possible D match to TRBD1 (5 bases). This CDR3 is CASSLRAGQEEKLFF. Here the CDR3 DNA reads TGTGCCAGCAGCTTACGTGCAGGGCAGGAGGAAAAACTGTTTTTT.